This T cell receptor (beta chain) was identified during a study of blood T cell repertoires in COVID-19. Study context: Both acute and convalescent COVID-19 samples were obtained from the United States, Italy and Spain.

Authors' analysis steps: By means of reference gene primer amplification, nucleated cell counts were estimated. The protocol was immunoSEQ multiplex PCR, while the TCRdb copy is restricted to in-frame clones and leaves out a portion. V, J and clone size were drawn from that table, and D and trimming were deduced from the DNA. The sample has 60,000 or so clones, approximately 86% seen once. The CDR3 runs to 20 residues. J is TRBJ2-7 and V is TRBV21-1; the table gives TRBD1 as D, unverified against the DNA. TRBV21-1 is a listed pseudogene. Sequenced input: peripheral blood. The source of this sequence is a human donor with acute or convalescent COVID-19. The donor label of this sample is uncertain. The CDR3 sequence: CASSKISESISDSTSYEQYF. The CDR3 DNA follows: TGTGCCAGCAGCAAAATAAGTGAGTCGATCTCGGACAGTACCTCCTACGAGCAGTACTTC.